Each of the 7 T cell receptor beta chains below was sequenced from the same sample in a study of PD-1 blockade in classical Hodgkin lymphoma. Every patient was affected by relapse after autologous stem cell transplantation, while exposure to brentuximab vedotin was not uniform. Repertoires were generated with immunoSEQ multiplex PCR, while TCRdb's copy carries only in-frame clones and drops some. The sample includes 66,000 or so clones, 71% of them seen just once. Sequences were derived from peripheral blood mononuclear cells (PBMCs), sampled before the second cycle of nivolumab. These receptors originate from a human donor with classical Hodgkin lymphoma.

CDR3 sequence: CASSQESRVPSNYGYTF. The CDR3 DNA reads as TGCGCCAGCAGCCAAGAGTCCAGGGTTCCCTCTAACTATGGCTACACCTTC. This chain connects TRBV4-1 to TRBJ1-2; a possible D gene is TRBD1 (5 bases). This CDR3 region has 17 residues. Germline V lookup: CDR1 MGHRA, CDR2 YSYEKL. The V end lost 0 bases, the J end lost 0 bases, and 14 bases lay between the germline ends.

The rearrangement joins TRBV29-1 to TRBJ2-3, with 8 bases lining up with TRBD2. J was trimmed by 3 bases and V by 3 bases; bases with no gene match: 8. This CDR3 contains 15 residues. Germline CDR1 reads SQVTM; CDR2 reads ANQGSEA. CDR3 DNA sequence: TGCAGCGTTGACCGACGGGGGGGTGCTACAGATACGCAGTATTTT. Its translation is CSVDRRGGATDTQYF.

This chain connects TRBV30 to TRBJ2-7, with D hard to call. V was trimmed by 2 bases and J by 0 bases, leaving 5 bases between them. Germline loops: CDR1 GTSNPN, CDR2 SVGIG (reference sequence). The CDR3 loop spans 12 amino acids. CDR3 loop: CAWSQVSYEQYF. CDR3 DNA: TGTGCCTGGAGTCAAGTCTCCTACGAGCAGTACTTC.

This chain connects TRBV6-5 to TRBJ2-7; D gene ambiguous. V gave up 1 base and J gave up 0 bases, with 7 bases separating them. The CDR3 has 14 amino acids. Germline V gives CDR1 MNHEY, CDR2 SVGAGI. The CDR3 here is CASSYYLNSYEQYF. The DNA of the CDR3 is TGTGCCAGCAGTTACTATCTTAACTCCTACGAGCAGTACTTC.

This clone was picked up a small number of times. Here the CDR3 DNA reads TGCAGCGTGGGCGGAGCGGGAGGGCCGGTATTCTTC. Encoded protein: CSVGGAGGPVFF. The chain recombines TRBV29-1 with TRBJ2-1; 10 bases map to TRBD2. V gave up 6 bases and J gave up 16 bases; unmatched junction bases: 12. CDR3 length: 12 amino acids. The germline gives CDR1 SQVTM, CDR2 ANQGSEA.

This sequence joins TRBV28 and TRBJ2-1; D is tentatively TRBD1 or TRBD2 (5 bases each). Deletions cut 2 bases from V and 4 bases from J, with 15 bases between. The CDR3 extends over 16 amino acids. Germline assignment: CDR1 MDHEN and CDR2 SYDVKM. CDR3 DNA: TGTGCCAGCAGTTTACTAGGGACGGATTTATACAATGAGCAGTTCTTC. This translates into CASSLLGTDLYNEQFF.

The V call is TRBV28, the J call TRBJ2-1; D might be TRBD2 (6 bases). Trimming shortened V by 5 bases and J by 1 base, and 9 bases separated the two germline ends. Looked up from germline, CDR1 is MDHEN and CDR2 is SYDVKM. CDR3 length equals 14 residues. CDR3 DNA: TGTGCCAGCAGTATCGCGGGGTCCTACAATGAGCAGTTCTTC. Its translation: CASSIAGSYNEQFF.